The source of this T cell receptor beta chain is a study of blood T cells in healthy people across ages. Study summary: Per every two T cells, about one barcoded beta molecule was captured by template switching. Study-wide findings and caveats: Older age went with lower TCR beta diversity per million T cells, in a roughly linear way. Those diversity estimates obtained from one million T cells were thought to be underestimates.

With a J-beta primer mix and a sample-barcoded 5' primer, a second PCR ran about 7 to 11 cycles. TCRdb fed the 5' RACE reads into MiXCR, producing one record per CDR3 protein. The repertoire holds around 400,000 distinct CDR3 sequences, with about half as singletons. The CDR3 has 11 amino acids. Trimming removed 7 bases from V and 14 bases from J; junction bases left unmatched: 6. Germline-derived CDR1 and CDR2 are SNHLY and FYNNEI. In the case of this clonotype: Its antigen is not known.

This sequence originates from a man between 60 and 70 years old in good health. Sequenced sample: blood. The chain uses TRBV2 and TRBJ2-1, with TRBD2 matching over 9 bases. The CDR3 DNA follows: TGTGCCAGCAAGGCGGGGGGGCTCAAGTTCTTC. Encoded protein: CASKAGGLKFF.